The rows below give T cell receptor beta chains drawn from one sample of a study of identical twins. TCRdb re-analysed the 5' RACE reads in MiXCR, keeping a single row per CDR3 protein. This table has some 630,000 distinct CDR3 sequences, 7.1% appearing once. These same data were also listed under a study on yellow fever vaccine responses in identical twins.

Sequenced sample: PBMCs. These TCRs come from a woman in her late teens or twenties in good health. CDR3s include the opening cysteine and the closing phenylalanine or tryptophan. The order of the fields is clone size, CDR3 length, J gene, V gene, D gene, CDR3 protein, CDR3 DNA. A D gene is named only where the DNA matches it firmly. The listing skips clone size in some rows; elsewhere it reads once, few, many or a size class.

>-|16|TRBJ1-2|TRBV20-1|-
CSASPGTVASHYGYTF
TGCAGTGCTAGCCCCGGGACTGTCGCAAGCCACTATGGCTACACCTTC
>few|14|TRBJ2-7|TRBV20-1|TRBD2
CSARGTSGNYEQYF
TGCAGTGCTCGCGGGACTAGCGGGAACTACGAGCAGTACTTC
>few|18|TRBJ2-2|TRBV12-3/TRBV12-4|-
CASSHWRESYPNTGELFF
TGTGCCAGCAGTCATTGGCGTGAGTCCTACCCCAACACCGGGGAGCTGTTTTTT
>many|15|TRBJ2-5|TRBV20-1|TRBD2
CSATRTSGTQETQYF
TGCAGTGCTACTCGGACTAGCGGGACTCAAGAGACCCAGTACTTC
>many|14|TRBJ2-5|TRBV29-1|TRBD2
CSVLKTSDQETQYF
TGCAGCGTCCTGAAGACTAGCGACCAAGAGACCCAGTACTTC
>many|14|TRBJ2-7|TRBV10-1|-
CASSATRGNYEQYF
TGCGCCAGCAGTGCAACCCGGGGTAACTACGAGCAGTACTTC
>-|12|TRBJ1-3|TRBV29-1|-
CSATTVGNTIYF
TGCAGCGCAACGACCGTCGGAAACACCATATATTTT
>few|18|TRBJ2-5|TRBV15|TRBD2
CATSRLQNTLLAGETQYF
TGTGCCACCAGCAGACTCCAGAACACACTACTAGCGGGAGAAACCCAGTACTTC
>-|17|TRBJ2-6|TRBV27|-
CASRGVGLSSGANVLTF
TGTGCCAGCAGAGGGGTGGGACTGAGCTCTGGGGCCAACGTCCTGACTTTC
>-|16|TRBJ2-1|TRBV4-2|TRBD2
CASSPSGTSGSNEQFF
TGTGCCAGCAGCCCTTCCGGGACTAGCGGGAGCAATGAGCAGTTCTTC
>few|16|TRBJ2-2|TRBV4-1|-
CASSQDMTPNTGELFF
TGCGCCAGCAGCCAAGATATGACTCCGAACACCGGGGAGCTGTTTTTT
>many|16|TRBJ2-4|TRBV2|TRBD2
CASSEESGSVKNIQYF
TGTGCCAGCAGTGAAGAGAGCGGGAGCGTCAAAAACATTCAGTACTTC
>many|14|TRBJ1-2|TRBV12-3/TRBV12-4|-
CASSLVLGVGGYTF
TGTGCCAGCAGTTTAGTCCTCGGAGTGGGCGGCTACACCTTC
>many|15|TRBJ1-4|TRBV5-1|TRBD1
CASSRTGGANEKLFF
TGCGCCAGCAGCAGGACAGGGGGAGCGAATGAAAAACTGTTTTTT
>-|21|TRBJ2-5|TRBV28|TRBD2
CASSLWTGVRTGTSGTETQYF
TGTGCCAGCAGTTTATGGACAGGGGTACGAACCGGGACTAGCGGGACGGAGACCCAGTACTTC
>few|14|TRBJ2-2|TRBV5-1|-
CASSIDMNTGELFF
TGCGCCAGCAGTATAGACATGAACACCGGGGAGCTGTTTTTT
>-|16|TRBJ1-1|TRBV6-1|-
CASSLLLDGMNTEAFF
TGTGCCAGCAGTCTCCTCTTGGACGGCATGAACACTGAAGCTTTCTTT
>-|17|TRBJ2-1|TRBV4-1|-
CASSHGTARGSYNEQFF
TGCGCCAGCAGCCACGGGACCGCGCGGGGCTCCTACAATGAGCAGTTCTTC
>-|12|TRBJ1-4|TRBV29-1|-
CSVDTGYEKLFF
TGCAGCGTTGATACAGGGTATGAAAAACTGTTTTTT
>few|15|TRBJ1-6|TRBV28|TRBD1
CASSFATGQDSPLHF
TGTGCCAGCAGTTTCGCGACGGGACAGGATTCACCCCTCCACTTT
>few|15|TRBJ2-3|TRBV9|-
CASSVGYASTDTQYF
TGTGCCAGCAGCGTTGGGTATGCTAGCACAGATACGCAGTATTTT
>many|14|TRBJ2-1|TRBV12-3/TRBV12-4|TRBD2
CASSSLAGSGEQFF
TGTGCCAGCAGTTCCCTAGCGGGGTCGGGTGAGCAGTTCTTC
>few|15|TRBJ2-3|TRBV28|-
CASSPGRGGTDTQYF
TGTGCCAGCAGCCCAGGCAGGGGCGGCACAGATACGCAGTATTTT
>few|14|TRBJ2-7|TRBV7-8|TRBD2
CASRTLASSYEQYF
TGTGCCAGCAGGACACTAGCGTCTTCCTACGAGCAGTACTTC
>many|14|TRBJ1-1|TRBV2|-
CASSEFKGDTEAFF
TGTGCCAGCAGTGAATTCAAGGGGGACACTGAAGCTTTCTTT
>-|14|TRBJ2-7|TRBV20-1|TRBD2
CSASRGGEVYEQYF
TGCAGTGCTAGCCGGGGGGGAGAAGTCTACGAGCAGTACTTC
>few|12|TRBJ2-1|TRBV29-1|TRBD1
CSGVTGGNEQFF
TGCAGCGGTGTGACAGGGGGCAATGAGCAGTTCTTC
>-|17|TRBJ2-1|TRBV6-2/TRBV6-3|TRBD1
CASSQGQVRYSYNEQFF
TGTGCCAGCAGTCAGGGACAGGTACGATACTCCTACAATGAGCAGTTCTTC
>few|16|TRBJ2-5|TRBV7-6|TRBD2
CASRSLSGSQRETQYF
TGTGCCAGCAGGTCACTTAGCGGGAGCCAGAGAGAGACCCAGTACTTC
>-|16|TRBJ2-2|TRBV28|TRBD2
CASSFWAGGGTGELFF
TGTGCCAGCAGTTTCTGGGCGGGAGGGGGCACCGGGGAGCTGTTTTTT
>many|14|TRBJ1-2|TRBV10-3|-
CAISEEIGIYGYTF
TGTGCCATCAGTGAAGAAATTGGAATCTATGGCTACACCTTC
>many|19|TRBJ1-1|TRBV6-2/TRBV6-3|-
CASSRLRGFYKARYTEAFF
TGTGCCAGCAGTCGCCTTCGAGGGTTTTACAAGGCCCGATACACTGAAGCTTTCTTT
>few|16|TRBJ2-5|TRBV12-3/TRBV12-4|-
CASSLWGEGDGETQYF
TGTGCCAGCAGTTTATGGGGTGAGGGGGATGGAGAGACCCAGTACTTC
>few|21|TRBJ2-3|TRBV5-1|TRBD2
CASSPGIGSGGFSSPTDTQYF
TGCGCCAGCAGCCCTGGAATAGGTAGCGGGGGGTTCTCATCCCCCACAGATACGCAGTATTTT
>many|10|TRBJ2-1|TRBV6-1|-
CASSEGSRFF
TGTGCCAGCAGTGAAGGGAGTCGGTTCTTC
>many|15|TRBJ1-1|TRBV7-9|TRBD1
CASSFSDRGSGEAFF
TGTGCCAGCAGCTTTTCGGACAGGGGTTCGGGTGAAGCTTTCTTT
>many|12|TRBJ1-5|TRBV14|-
CASSQGPYPQHF
TGTGCCAGCAGCCAAGGACCTTATCCCCAGCATTTT
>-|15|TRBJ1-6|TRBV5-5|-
CASSFMDGHNSPLHF
TGTGCCAGCAGCTTCATGGACGGACATAATTCACCCCTCCACTTT